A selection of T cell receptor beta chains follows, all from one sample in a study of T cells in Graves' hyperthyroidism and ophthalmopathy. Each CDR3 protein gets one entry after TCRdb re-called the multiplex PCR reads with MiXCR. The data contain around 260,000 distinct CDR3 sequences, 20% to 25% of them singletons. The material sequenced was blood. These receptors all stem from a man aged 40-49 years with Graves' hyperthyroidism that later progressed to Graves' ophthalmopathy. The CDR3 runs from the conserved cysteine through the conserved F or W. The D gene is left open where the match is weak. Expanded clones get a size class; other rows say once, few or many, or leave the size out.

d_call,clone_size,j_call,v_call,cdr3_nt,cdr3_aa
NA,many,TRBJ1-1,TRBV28,TGTGCCAGCAGTTCCCCCAGGCGAGGGAACACTGAAGCTTTCTTT,CASSSPRRGNTEAFF
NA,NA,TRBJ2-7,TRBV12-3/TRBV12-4,TGTGCCAGCAGTTTAAGGATGGGGAACGAGCAGTACTTC,CASSLRMGNEQYF
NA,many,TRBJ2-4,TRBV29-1,TGCAGCGTGGCCCCGGGGGGCAAGAACATTCAGTACTTC,CSVAPGGKNIQYF
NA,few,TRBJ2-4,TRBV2,TGTGCCAGCAGGGACGTTCGGGTAGCCAAAAACATTCAGTACTTC,CASRDVRVAKNIQYF
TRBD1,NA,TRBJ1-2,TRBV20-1,TGCAGTGCAGTTACAGGGGAAGACGATGGCTACACCTTC,CSAVTGEDDGYTF
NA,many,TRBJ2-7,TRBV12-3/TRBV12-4,TGTGCCAGCAACTCGGAAAGGAGCTCCTACGAGCAGTACTTC,CASNSERSSYEQYF
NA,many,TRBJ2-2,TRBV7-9,TGTGCCAGCAGCTTAGGACTTTTCCCCGGGGAGCTGTTTTTT,CASSLGLFPGELFF
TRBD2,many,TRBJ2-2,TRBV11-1,TGTGCCAGCACGACTAGCGGGAGGGCCGACACCGGGGAGCTGTTTTTT,CASTTSGRADTGELFF
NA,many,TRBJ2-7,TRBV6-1,TGTGCCAGCAGTGCTTCCCTTGGCGGAGCCTACGAGCAGTACTTC,CASSASLGGAYEQYF
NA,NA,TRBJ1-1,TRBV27,TGTGCCAGCAGTTTAAGGAGGGGAAGATCTGAAGCTTTCTTT,CASSLRRGRSEAFF
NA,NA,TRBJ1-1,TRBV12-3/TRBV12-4,TGTGCCAGCAGACCTCGACCGGGAGCGGCTGAAGCTTTCTTT,CASRPRPGAAEAFF
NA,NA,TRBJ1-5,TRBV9,TGTGCCAGCAGCGTAGGAGGTCAATCGGGCCAGCCCCAGCATTTT,CASSVGGQSGQPQHF
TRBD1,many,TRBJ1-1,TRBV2,TGTGCCAGCAGCCCGAACAGGGGGCTAAACACTGAAGCTTTCTTT,CASSPNRGLNTEAFF
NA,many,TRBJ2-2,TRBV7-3,TGTGCCAGCAGCTTACGACGGACTTTGGGCCGGGAGCTGTTTTTT,CASSLRRTLGRELFF
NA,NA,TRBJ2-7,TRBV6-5,TGTGCCAGCAGCTACCGTCCTAACAGGGAGGAAGGCGACGAGCAGTACTTC,CASSYRPNREEGDEQYF
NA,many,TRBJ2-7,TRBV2,TGTGCCAGCAGTGAAGCAGGCCCGTCGTACGAGCAGTACTTC,CASSEAGPSYEQYF
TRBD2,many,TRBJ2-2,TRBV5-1,TGCGCCAGCAGCTTGTCGCCTAGCGGGAGTCACGGGGAGCTGTTTTTT,CASSLSPSGSHGELFF
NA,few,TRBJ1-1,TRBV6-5,TGTGCCAGCAGTTACTCGAGGGTCGGGAACACTGAAGCTTTCTTT,CASSYSRVGNTEAFF
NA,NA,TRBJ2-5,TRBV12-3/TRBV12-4,TGTGCCAGCAGTTTACGGGGGCCCCAGTACTTC,CASSLRGPQYF
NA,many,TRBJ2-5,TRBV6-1,TGTGCCAGCACTGCCGCCGGCGGGACGCCGACGAGGAGGACCCAGTACTTC,CASTAAGGTPTRRTQYF
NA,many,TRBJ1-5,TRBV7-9,TGTGCCAGCAGCTTAGGCGAAGGGATACAGCCCCAGCATTTT,CASSLGEGIQPQHF
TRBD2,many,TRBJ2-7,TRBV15,TGTGCCACCAGCAGAGATTTCTCACTAGCGGGAGTCTACGAGCAGTACTTC,CATSRDFSLAGVYEQYF
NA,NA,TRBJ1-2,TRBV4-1,TGCGCCAGCAGCCGGCTAGACGGACACTCTAACTATGGCTACACCTTC,CASSRLDGHSNYGYTF
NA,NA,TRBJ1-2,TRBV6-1,TGTGCCAGCAACTTCCGGATTGATTCCTTTGGCTACACCTTC,CASNFRIDSFGYTF
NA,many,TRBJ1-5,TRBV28,TGTGCCAGCAGTTTAAATGGAGCCAGGGTCCAGCCCCAGCATTTT,CASSLNGARVQPQHF
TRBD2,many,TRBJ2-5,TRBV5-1,TGCGCCAGCAGCTTTGAAGCGGGAAGGTTAGAGACCCAGTACTTC,CASSFEAGRLETQYF
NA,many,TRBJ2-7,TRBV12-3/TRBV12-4,TGTGCCAGCATGGGCAGCTCCTACGAGCAGTACTTC,CASMGSSYEQYF
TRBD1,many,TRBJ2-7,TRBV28,TGTGCCAGCAGTCCCCAAGACAGGGCTCGTGACGAGCAGTACTTC,CASSPQDRARDEQYF
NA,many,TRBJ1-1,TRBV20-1,TGCAGTGCTATATCACAGAGCAACACTGAAGCTTTCTTT,CSAISQSNTEAFF
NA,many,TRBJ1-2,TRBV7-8,TGTGCCAGCAGCAGGGGACCCTATGGCTACACCTTC,CASSRGPYGYTF
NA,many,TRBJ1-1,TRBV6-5,TGTGCCAGCAGTACCAGGACGGTGAACACTGAAGCTTTCTTT,CASSTRTVNTEAFF
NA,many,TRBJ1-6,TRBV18,TGTGCCAGCTCACCCCGCAATAATTCACCCCTCCACTTT,CASSPRNNSPLHF
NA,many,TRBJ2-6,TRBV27,TGTGCCAGCAGTCCACCGGGCTCTGGGGCCAACGTCCTGACTTTC,CASSPPGSGANVLTF
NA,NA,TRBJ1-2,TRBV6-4,TGTGCCAGCAGTGCCAGCTCCAGGGGAACTTATGGCTACACCTTC,CASSASSRGTYGYTF
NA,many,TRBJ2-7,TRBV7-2,TGTGCCAGCAGCCTCTGGACGGACTACGAGCAGTACTTC,CASSLWTDYEQYF
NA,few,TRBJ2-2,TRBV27,TGTGCCAGCAAGGGGTTGAGGGGGAAGACCCGGGAGCTGTTTTTT,CASKGLRGKTRELFF
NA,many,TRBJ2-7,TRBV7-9,TGTGCCAGCAGAGACCGGGACCACTCCTTAGGAGAGCAGTACTTC,CASRDRDHSLGEQYF
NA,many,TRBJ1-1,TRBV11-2,TGTGCCAGCAGCTTACTGTGGGGTAATGCGAGTAACACTGAAGCTTTCTTT,CASSLLWGNASNTEAFF
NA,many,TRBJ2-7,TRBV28,TGTGCCAGCCAAGCCTTAATCAATCTCTACGAGCAGTACTTC,CASQALINLYEQYF
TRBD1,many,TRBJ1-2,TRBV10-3,TGTGCCATCAGTCTCGGACAGGGAGCTTATGGCTACACCTTC,CAISLGQGAYGYTF
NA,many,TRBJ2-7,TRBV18,TGTGCCAGCTCACCCCCGCGTGCGGGGTCTTACGAGCAGTACTTC,CASSPPRAGSYEQYF
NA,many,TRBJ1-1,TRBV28,TGTGCCATCCTAAAGACGGACACTGAAGCTTTCTTT,CAILKTDTEAFF
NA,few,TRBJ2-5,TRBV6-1,TGTGCCAGCAGTGAAGCAGACGGTCAAGAGACCCAGTACTTC,CASSEADGQETQYF
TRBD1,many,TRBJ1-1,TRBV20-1,TGCAGTGTCCCCCGCGGACAGGCCGGCGGCACTGAAGCTTTCTTT,CSVPRGQAGGTEAFF
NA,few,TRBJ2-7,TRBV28,TGTGCCACCAGTGATTCCCAGGGTACCTACGAGCAGTACTTC,CATSDSQGTYEQYF
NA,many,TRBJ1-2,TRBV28,TGTGCCACCAGACGGGACGGCAACTATGGCTACACCTTC,CATRRDGNYGYTF
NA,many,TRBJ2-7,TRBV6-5,TGTGCCAGCCAGGTTAGTCGCTACGAGCAGTACTTC,CASQVSRYEQYF
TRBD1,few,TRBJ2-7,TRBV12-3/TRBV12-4,TGTGCCAGCAGTTGGGACAGGCCCACCGAGCAGTACTTC,CASSWDRPTEQYF
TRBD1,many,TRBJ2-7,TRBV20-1,TGCAGTGCTGGAGGAGGGACAGGGGCGGTCGAGCAGTACTTC,CSAGGGTGAVEQYF
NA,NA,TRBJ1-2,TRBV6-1,TGTGCCAGCAGTCCCTTCGCAAGAATGGGTTATGGCTACACCTTC,CASSPFARMGYGYTF
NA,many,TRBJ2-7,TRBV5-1,TGCGCCAGCAGCTCAGAGAGGGCGCCCTACGAGCAGTACTTC,CASSSERAPYEQYF
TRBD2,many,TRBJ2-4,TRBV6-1,TGTGCCAGCAGTACCGGGACTAGCTTGGCCAAAAACATTCAGTACTTC,CASSTGTSLAKNIQYF
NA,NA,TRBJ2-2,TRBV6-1,TGTGCCAGCAGGCGAGCAGGGGTTGGTCCCGGGGAGCTGTTTTTT,CASRRAGVGPGELFF
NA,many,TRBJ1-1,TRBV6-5,TGTGCCAGCAGTTACTTTGGGGCTAGGACTGAAGCTTTCTTT,CASSYFGARTEAFF
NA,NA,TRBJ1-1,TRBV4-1,TGCGCCAGCAGCCAAGAAGACAGGCAACTAAAGGCTTTCTTT,CASSQEDRQLKAFF
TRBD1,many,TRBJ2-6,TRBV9,TGTGCCAGCAGCGCCCCGTGGGGGACAGGGCTCCCTGGGGCCAACGTCCTGACTTTC,CASSAPWGTGLPGANVLTF